This entry lists 10 T cell receptor beta chains sequenced from one sample in a study of CD8+CD57+ T cells in acquired aplastic anemia. Patients selected for sequencing had displayed CD8+CD57+ cell expansion by flow cytometry. The template for TCR beta VDJ and CDR3 sequence profiling was genomic DNA. From the reads, TCRdb called clonotypes with MiXCR, one entry per CDR3 protein. The sample comprises more than 150,000 distinct CDR3 sequences, approximately 48% of which are singletons, and 13% rests with the top ten. Source material: sorted CD4+, CD8+, or CD8+CD57+ T cells (not recorded which) from PBMCs. The receptors stem from a human donor with aplastic anemia.

There are many counts of this clonotype. The CDR3 DNA follows: TGTGCCAGCAGCTTCCAGGGCAGGGAGCAGTACTTC. Translating it yields CASSFQGREQYF. The chain is built from TRBV7-9 and TRBJ2-7; D may be TRBD1 (5 bases). V was shortened by 3 bases and J by 7 bases, with 10 bases between the two germline ends. Per germline, CDR1 SEHNR and CDR2 FQNEAQ (reference sequence). CDR3 length: 12 residues.

This clonotype occurred many times. The chain carries TRBV20-1 and TRBJ1-2; 9 positions match TRBD1. The CDR3 totals 12 residues. CDR1 is DFQATT and CDR2 is SNEGSKA in the germline V gene (reference sequence). V lost 4 bases to trimming and J lost 8 bases; unmatched junction nucleotides: 5. CDR3: CSAKDRGGGYTF. Here the CDR3 DNA reads TGCAGTGCTAAGGACAGGGGAGGCGGCTACACCTTC.

V and J are TRBV10-3 and TRBJ2-3; 10 nucleotides align to TRBD2. This CDR3 comprises 15 residues. The ends lost 6 bases at V and 6 bases at J; junction bases unmatched: 9. From germline, CDR1 is ENHRY and CDR2 SYGVKD. The CDR3 DNA is TGTGCCATCAGCGGGTCTAGCGGGGGTTTGGATACGCAGTATTTT. The encoded protein is CAISGSSGGLDTQYF.

This clonotype was counted once. The chain employs TRBV7-2 and TRBJ1-2, with D maybe TRBD1 (6 bases). Trimming removed 5 bases at V and 2 bases at J, with 15 bases between. The V gene's germline CDR1 is SGHTA and CDR2 FQGNSA. The CDR3 is 15 amino acids. The CDR3 DNA reads as TGTGCCAGCAGCCGGGACAAAGGAACCAACTATGGCTACACCTTC. Protein product: CASSRDKGTNYGYTF.

The gene calls are TRBV29-1 and TRBJ2-7, with 14 bases lining up with TRBD2. Germline V gene sequence: CDR1 SQVTM, CDR2 ANQGSEA. V shed 7 bases, J shed 4 bases, and the junction held 6 bases outside the gene matches. The CDR3 runs 14 residues. The CDR3, as DNA: TGCAGCGCGGACGGGACTAGCGGGAGTTACGAGCAGTACTTC. This translates into CSADGTSGSYEQYF.

The genes are TRBV10-3 and TRBJ2-7, with a tentative D call TRBD1 (6 bases). The germline CDR1 and CDR2 sequences are ENHRY and SYGVKD. CDR3 length: 16 residues. V was trimmed by 8 bases and J by 0 bases, leaving 20 bases between them. The CDR3, as DNA: TGTGCCATCGCCCCTCGACAGGCTAGCAGCTCCTACGAGCAGTACTTC. As protein: CAIAPRQASSSYEQYF.

In this sample, this clonotype turned up a few times. The CDR3 sequence: CATSRGQGGTDTQYF. The CDR3 region has the DNA TGTGCCACCAGCAGAGGGCAGGGGGGCACAGATACGCAGTATTTT. The rearrangement joins TRBV15 to TRBJ2-3; 7 bases are a match to TRBD1. Germline CDR1 and CDR2: LNHNV and YYDKDF (reference sequence). J gave up 1 base and V 1 base, and 2 bases lay outside the gene matches. There are 15 residues in the CDR3.

The table lists this clonotype with a count of one. The chain uses TRBV19 and TRBJ2-1; 8 positions agree with TRBD1. The germline V gene has CDR1 LNHDA and CDR2 SQIVND (reference sequence). The CDR3 loop spans 15 amino acids. V trimming: 8 bases; J trimming: 8 bases; junction bases outside the gene matches: 14. For the CDR3, the DNA is TGTGCCAGTGCCCCGGACAGGGCCTTCGTAGATGAGCAGTTCTTC. Protein product: CASAPDRAFVDEQFF.

The chain joins TRBV4-3 to TRBJ1-1; D not certain. Germline loops: CDR1 LGHNA, CDR2 YSLEER. The CDR3 contains 15 residues. Trimming removed 0 bases at V and 0 bases at J, with 8 bases between. CDR3 sequence reads: CASSQERSVNTEAFF. CDR3 coding DNA: TGCGCCAGCAGCCAAGAAAGATCAGTGAACACTGAAGCTTTCTTT.

This chain links TRBV9 with TRBJ1-6; no clear D. The V gene lost 0 bases and the J gene lost 7 bases, with 11 bases spanning the gap. CDR3 length: 15 residues. Germline values: CDR1 SGDLS, CDR2 YYNGEE. CDR3 DNA sequence: TGTGCCAGCAGCGTAGTGGGCAGCTCAAATTCACCCCTCCACTTT. Translation: CASSVVGSSNSPLHF.